This T cell receptor (beta chain) was obtained from a study of shared clonotypes between healthy human individuals. Study background: Three plates were used per donor for CD4 naive, three for CD4 memory, two for CD8 naive and one for CD8 memory.

V was pared by 1 base and J by 2 bases, with 7 bases between. The germline gives CDR1 SGHRS, CDR2 YFSETQ. The CDR3 contains 13 residues. The assay used deep level. Sequencing was performed with immunoSEQ multiplex PCR; in TCRdb, only in-frame clones are kept and a portion is missing. The table shows millions of clones, with more than 85% occurring only once. V is TRBV5-1 and J is TRBJ2-7; no clear D gene. This TCR was recovered from a man between 18 and 29 years old in good health. Some clones in this sample may be carry-over from other donors' samples. The sequenced sample consisted of naive CD4+ T cells from PBMCs. Subset defined: CD45RA+ positively selected. CDR3 bases: TGCGCCAGCAGCTTGCTGCAGGCCTACGAGCAGTACTTC. The encoded protein is CASSLLQAYEQYF.